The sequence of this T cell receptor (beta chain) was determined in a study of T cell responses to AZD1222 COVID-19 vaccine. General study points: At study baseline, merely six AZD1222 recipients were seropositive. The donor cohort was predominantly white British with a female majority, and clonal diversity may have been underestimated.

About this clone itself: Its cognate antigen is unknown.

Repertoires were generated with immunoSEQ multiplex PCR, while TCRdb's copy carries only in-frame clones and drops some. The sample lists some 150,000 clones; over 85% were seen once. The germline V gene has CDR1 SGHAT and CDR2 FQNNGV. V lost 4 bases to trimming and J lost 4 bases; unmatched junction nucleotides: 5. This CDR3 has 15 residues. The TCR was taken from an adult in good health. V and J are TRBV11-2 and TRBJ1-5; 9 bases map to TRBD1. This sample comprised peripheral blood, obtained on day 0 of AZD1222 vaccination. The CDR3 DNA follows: TGTGCCAGCAGCTCCGGGACAGGGTATAATCAGCCCCAGCATTTT. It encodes CASSSGTGYNQPQHF.